A single sample is the source of the 8 T cell receptor beta chains below, sequenced in a study of identical twins. One entry per CDR3 protein results from TCRdb running MiXCR on the 5' RACE reads. This table has some 760,000 distinct CDR3 sequences, roughly 20% appearing once. These data also featured in a second study, about T cells expressing NK-cell markers.

Sequenced material: PBMCs. The receptors shown here come from a woman between 18 and 29 years old in good health.

The table lists this clonotype with many counts. The chain is built from TRBV6-1 and TRBJ2-2; 8 nucleotides agree with TRBD1. This CDR3 comprises 14 residues. The V segment lost 8 bases and the J segment 5 bases; nucleotides outside the gene matches: 7. Germline loops: CDR1 MNHNS, CDR2 SASEGT. This CDR3 reads CASGGQGGTGELFF. The CDR3 region has the DNA TGTGCCAGCGGAGGACAGGGCGGAACCGGGGAGCTGTTTTTT.

Only a few counts were recorded for this clonotype. The chain recombines TRBV5-1 with TRBJ2-2; 9 bases match TRBD1. CDR3 length: 16 residues. Trimming removed 9 bases from V and 5 bases from J; junction bases left unmatched: 14. The germline V gene encodes CDR1 SGHRS and CDR2 YFSETQ. The CDR3 DNA reads TGCGCCACCAGTGTACAGGGGGCGTCAAGGACCGGGGAGCTGTTTTTT. Residues: CATSVQGASRTGELFF. The full variable domain, its missing parts supplied by reference TRBV5-1 and TRBJ2-2, is KAGVTQTPRYLIKTRGQQVTLSCSPISGHRSVSWYQQTPGQGLQFLFEYFSETQRNKGNFPGRFSGRQFSNSRSEMNVSTLELGDSALYLCATSVQGASRTGELFFGEGSRLTVL.

This clonotype has ten or more counts. The V call is TRBV20-1, the J call TRBJ2-3; possibly TRBD2 for D (5 bases). The CDR3 sequence is 16 residues long. The V end lost 0 bases, the J end lost 3 bases, and 16 bases lay between the germline ends. Germline V CDR1 and CDR2: DFQATT, SNEGSKA (reference sequence). The CDR3 region has the DNA TGCAGTGCTAGAGATCTAAGCGGCTGGGAAACAGATACGCAGTATTTT. This encodes CSARDLSGWETDTQYF.

This clonotype was counted ten times or more. The V and J genes are TRBV10-3 and TRBJ2-3, with D possibly matching TRBD2 (7 bases). The CDR3 is 13 residues long. Per the germline V gene, CDR1 is ENHRY and CDR2 is SYGVKD. Trimming took 11 bases from V and 2 from J, leaving 14 bases between them. The DNA for the CDR3 is TGTGCCGTACAGGGACTACCCACAGATACGCAGTATTTT. Amino acids: CAVQGLPTDTQYF.

This chain's CDR3 is CASTSTGVTDTQYF. The CDR3 coding sequence is TGTGCCAGCACCTCGACAGGGGTCACAGATACGCAGTATTTT. The chain uses TRBV11-1 and TRBJ2-3; 8 bases match TRBD1. V lost 7 bases to trimming and J lost 2 bases; unmatched junction nucleotides: 5. The CDR3 spans 14 residues. Germline-derived CDR1 and CDR2 are SGHAT and FQDESV (reference sequence). The whole variable domain, filled in from reference TRBV11-1 and TRBJ2-3, reads EAEVAQSPRYKITEKSQAVAFWCDPISGHATLYWYRQILGQGPELLVQFQDESVVDDSQLPKDRFSAERLKGVDSTLKIQPAELGDSAMYLCASTSTGVTDTQYFGPGTRLTVL.

This chain joins TRBV30 and TRBJ2-1, with D uncertain. CDR1 is GTSNPN and CDR2 is SVGIG in the germline V gene (reference sequence). V was clipped by 2 bases and J by 4 bases, with 6 bases between them. The CDR3 is made up of 12 amino acids. The CDR3 nucleotides read TGTGCCTGGAGTCCAAATTACAATGAGCAGTTCTTC. Protein sequence: CAWSPNYNEQFF.

This clonotype was seen only a few times. The rearrangement joins TRBV12-3 or TRBV12-4 to TRBJ1-2; D is uncertain. The CDR3 has 11 residues. V gave up 5 bases and J gave up 4 bases, with 5 bases separating them. Written as DNA, the CDR3 is TGTGCCAGCAGTATCGGCTATGGCTACACCTTC. Protein product: CASSIGYGYTF.

The chain links TRBV13 to TRBJ2-2; the match to TRBD1 covers 8 bases. This CDR3 spans 12 amino acids. The germline V gene encodes CDR1 PRHDT and CDR2 FYEKMQ (reference sequence). After removal of 7 bases from V and 8 bases from J, the junction contained 3 bases not matched to a gene. In DNA form, the CDR3 reads TGTGCCAGCATCTACAGGGGGGGGGAGCTGTTTTTT. Protein product: CASIYRGGELFF.